This TCR beta chain was found in a study of blood T cells in healthy people across ages (dated by TCRdb to between 2014 and 2017). Study-level background: Template switching captured roughly one uniquely barcoded TCR beta cDNA molecule per two T cells in model experiments. To track age-related changes in TCR beta repertoire diversity, the study relied on deep sequencing normalized with unique cDNA molecular identifiers. Donors were grouped into four age groups: young (average about 15 years), middle-aged (about 40), aged (62) and long-lived (82). Two additional independent replicas of 1 million unique cDNA reads from the same blood draw were analyzed for two donors (one aged 18 to 30 and one aged 80 or older). The paper as a whole reports these results and caveats: As age increased, observed TCR beta diversity per million T cells dropped in a roughly linear way, and a significant reduction was already evident by age about 36. Total diversity estimates from one million sequenced T cells were considered lower bounds and underestimates. Donor CMV infection status was unknown, potentially confounding age-related changes in expanded clonotypes. Compared with the aged group, more naive CD4+ T cells, fewer expanded clones and increased TCR diversity were shown by the long-lived group, suggesting age selection. A strong correlation was found between observed TCR beta diversity and the percentage of naive T cells measured by flow cytometry. Bulk unsorted PBMC profiling prevented conclusive comparison of naive and antigen-experienced compartments.

Preparation of the library involved 5' RACE. Sequencing instrument: Illumina HiSeq 2500. A second PCR of roughly 7 to 11 cycles was performed with a sample-barcoded 5' primer and a J-beta primer mix. Each TCR beta cDNA molecule received a unique molecular identifier from a template-switch 5' adaptor carrying 12 random nucleotides. Each sample yielded at least 2.5 million CDR3-containing paired-end reads. All of the RNA was converted into first-strand cDNA using the Mint cDNA synthesis kit, with a TRBC-specific oligonucleotide serving as the primer. Following uracil-DNA glycosylase treatment, a first 18-cycle PCR with universal primers M1SS and BC2_uni_R was performed on all cDNA. Per the source publication's procedure: For normalization, 1 million high-quality reads were randomly selected from each sample, with every read carrying a distinct molecular identifier. Reads with shared molecular identifiers were discarded instead of being binned into consensus sequences. MiTCR, set to a Q25 quality threshold and the strictest error-elimination algorithm, was used for CDR3 identification, clonotype clustering and error correction. A nonparametric unseen species model with Euler transformation was used to estimate a lower bound on total TCR beta diversity. TCRdb handled the public reads itself, with Q25 trimming in fastp and clone calling in MiXCR, and kept productive beta chains. All rows with the same CDR3 protein become a single entry with the most common DNA and genes. The V and J calls were determined by TCRdb, not by the authors. The sample contains 450,000 to 650,000 distinct CDR3 sequences, under 30% of them found a single time. 7.5% to 9% of the sample is held by the ten biggest clonotypes.

There are a few counts of this clonotype. Its antigen is unknown. Per-base quality was not reported, and no clone a single base away is much larger than it. The CDR3 has 17 amino acids, counting the end cysteine and phenylalanine. Of the read, only the CDR3 DNA is kept; its 51 bases are in frame from base 1. The junction shows trimming of 1 base on V and 0 bases on J, plus 13 bases between the germline ends. CDR1 MGHRA and CDR2 YSYEKL are derived from the germline V gene. The donors were under 40 Caucasian individuals from Russia, aged roughly 6 to 95 years, who were systemically healthy. Approximately 9.3 milliliters of peripheral blood were collected from each donor into EDTA-treated Vacutainer tubes. PBMCs were isolated by Ficoll-Paque density-gradient centrifugation, with at least 7 million obtained per sample. Trizol reagent was used to extract total RNA from the PBMCs, yielding at least 5 micrograms per sample. For every donor, an aliquot of PBMCs went through flow cytometry to measure the percentages of naive CD45RAhigh/CD27high T cells.

These data also featured in a second study, about T cells of mothers and their children. Drawing on the second study: Nine systemically healthy Caucasian individuals, comprising three mothers and their six children, were included as donors. cDNA synthesis consumed the entire amount of extracted RNA, loaded at around 1.4 ug RNA in each 15 ul reaction. In the second PCR, sample barcodes and 2-4 random nucleotides were introduced via the M1S primer. More than 8 million TCR beta CDR3 reads were obtained from each mother, and several million reads were obtained from each child. Thymic selection shapes the output of TCR recombination in a similar way in related and unrelated pairs, and inherited differences have a minor effect. Normalized repertoire overlap was always slightly but never significantly higher in related than unrelated mother-child pairs. Persistent microchimeric T cell clones were not detected, at a sensitivity of approximately 100 clones per million clonotypes. In the study, deep NGS was used to compare the TCR beta repertoires of mothers and children, and features distinguishing related mother-child pairs from unrelated individuals were sought. On average, the children were about 12 +/- 4 years old, while the mothers were about 40 +/- 4 years old. After adapters were ligated using NEBNext reagents, the libraries underwent 100+100 nt paired-end sequencing on an Illumina HiSeq 2000. To avoid cross-contamination, the mother libraries and the child libraries were prepared a month apart and sequenced in separate runs. Between about 500,000 and 2,100,000 distinct TCR beta clonotypes were identified per donor. Naive TCR beta clonotypes were estimated from low-frequency clonotypes matched to each donor's FACS-determined naive share, without sorting.

The chain links TRBV4-1 with TRBJ2-4, with no D gene named confidently. This TCR was recovered from a boy between 5 and 17 years old in good health. Sequencing input: blood. The bases are TGCGCCAGCAGCCAAGTCGGTCAGGCCCTAGCCAAAAACATTCAGTACTTC. The translation is CASSQVGQALAKNIQYF.